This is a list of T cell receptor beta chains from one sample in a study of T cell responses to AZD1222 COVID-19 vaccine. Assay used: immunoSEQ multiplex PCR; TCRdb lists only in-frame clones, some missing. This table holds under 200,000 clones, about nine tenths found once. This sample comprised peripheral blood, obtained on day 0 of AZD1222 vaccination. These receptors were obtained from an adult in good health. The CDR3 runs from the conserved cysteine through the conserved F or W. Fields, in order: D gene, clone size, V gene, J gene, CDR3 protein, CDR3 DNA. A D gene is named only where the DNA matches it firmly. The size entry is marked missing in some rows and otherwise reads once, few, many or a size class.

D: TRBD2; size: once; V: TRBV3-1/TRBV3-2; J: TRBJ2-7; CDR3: CASSQDWRGGGYEQYF; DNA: TGTGCCAGCAGCCAAGATTGGCGCGGGGGGGGCTACGAGCAGTACTTC
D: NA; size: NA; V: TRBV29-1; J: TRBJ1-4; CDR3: CSVARPGEKLFF; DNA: TGCAGCGTTGCAAGGCCGGGGGAAAAACTGTTTTTT
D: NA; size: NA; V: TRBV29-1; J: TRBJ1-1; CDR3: CSVELGYTEAFF; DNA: TGCAGCGTTGAGTTGGGATATACTGAAGCTTTCTTT
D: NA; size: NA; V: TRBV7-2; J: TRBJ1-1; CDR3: CASSLSAGRSEAFF; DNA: TGTGCCAGCAGCTTATCTGCAGGGAGGTCTGAAGCTTTCTTT
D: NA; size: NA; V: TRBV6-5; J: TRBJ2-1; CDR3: CASLRGGYDEQFF; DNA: TGTGCCAGCCTCCGTGGGGGGTATGATGAGCAGTTCTTC
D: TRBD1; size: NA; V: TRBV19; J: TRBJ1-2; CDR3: CASSTFQDRVYPNYGYTF; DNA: TGTGCCAGTAGTACGTTCCAGGACAGGGTATATCCTAACTATGGCTACACCTTC
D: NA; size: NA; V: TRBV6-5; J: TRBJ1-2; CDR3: CASSYSEGPSTGYTF; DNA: TGTGCCAGCAGTTACTCAGAAGGTCCCTCGACTGGCTACACCTTC
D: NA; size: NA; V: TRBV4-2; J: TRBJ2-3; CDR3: CASSQELAGRGIDTQYF; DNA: TGTGCCAGCAGCCAAGAGCTTGCCGGGAGAGGGATAGATACGCAGTATTTT
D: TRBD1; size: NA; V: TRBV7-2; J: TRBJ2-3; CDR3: CASSLWGQSTSPDTQYF; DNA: TGTGCCAGCAGCTTATGGGGACAGTCTACCTCTCCAGATACGCAGTATTTT
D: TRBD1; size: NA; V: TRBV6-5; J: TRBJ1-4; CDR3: CASRDRGEKLFF; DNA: TGTGCCAGCAGAGACAGGGGTGAAAAACTGTTTTTT
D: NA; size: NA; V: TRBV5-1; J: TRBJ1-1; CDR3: CASRVATGGTEAFF; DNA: TGCGCCAGCAGGGTGGCCACGGGAGGGACTGAAGCTTTCTTT
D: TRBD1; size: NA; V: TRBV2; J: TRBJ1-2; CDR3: CASTKGANNYGYTF; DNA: TGTGCCAGCACCAAGGGGGCCAATAACTATGGCTACACCTTC
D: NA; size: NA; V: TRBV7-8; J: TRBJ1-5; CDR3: CASSPPLSPQHF; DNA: TGTGCCAGCAGCCCTCCATTGTCGCCCCAGCATTTT
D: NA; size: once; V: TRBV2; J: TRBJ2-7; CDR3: CASSEISRAAEQYF; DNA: TGTGCCAGCAGTGAAATTTCACGGGCGGCCGAGCAGTACTTC
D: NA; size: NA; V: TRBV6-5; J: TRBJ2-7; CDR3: CASKEGLASIEQYF; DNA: TGTGCCAGCAAAGAAGGGTTAGCGAGTATCGAGCAGTACTTC
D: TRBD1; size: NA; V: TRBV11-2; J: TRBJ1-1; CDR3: CASSQTGGEAFF; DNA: TGTGCCAGCAGCCAGACAGGGGGCGAAGCTTTCTTT
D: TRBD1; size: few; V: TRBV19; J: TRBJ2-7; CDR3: CASSGDSSYEQYF; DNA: TGTGCCAGTAGTGGGGACAGCTCCTACGAGCAGTACTTC
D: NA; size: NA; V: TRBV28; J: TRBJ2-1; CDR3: CASGEGLEYNEQFF; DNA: TGTGCCAGCGGAGAGGGACTGGAGTACAATGAGCAGTTCTTC